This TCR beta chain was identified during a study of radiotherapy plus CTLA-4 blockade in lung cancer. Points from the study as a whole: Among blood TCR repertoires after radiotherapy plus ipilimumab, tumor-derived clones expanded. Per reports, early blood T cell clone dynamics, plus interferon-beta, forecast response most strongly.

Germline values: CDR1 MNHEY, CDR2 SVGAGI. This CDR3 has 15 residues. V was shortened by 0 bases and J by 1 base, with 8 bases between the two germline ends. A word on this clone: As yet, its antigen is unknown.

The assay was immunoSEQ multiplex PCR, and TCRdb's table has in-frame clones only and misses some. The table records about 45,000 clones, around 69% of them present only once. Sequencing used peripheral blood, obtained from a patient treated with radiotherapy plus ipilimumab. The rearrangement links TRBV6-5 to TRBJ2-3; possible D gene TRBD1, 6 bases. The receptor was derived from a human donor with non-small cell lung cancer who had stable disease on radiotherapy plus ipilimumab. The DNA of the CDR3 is TGTGCCAGCAGTTACTCAAACAGGGGCACAGATACGCAGTATTTT. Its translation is CASSYSNRGTDTQYF.